Below are 14 T cell receptor beta chains sequenced from a single sample in a study of T cells in Graves' hyperthyroidism and ophthalmopathy. Amplified regions were TCR beta CDR3 sequences from RNA transcripts. The HTBI primer set drove a first-round RT-PCR of the TCR CDR3. TCRdb independently ran MiXCR on the multiplex PCR reads; one entry per CDR3 protein. Of about 380,000 distinct CDR3 sequences listed, approximately 14% were seen once; the top ten hold 9.5% to 12%. The sequencing input was blood. These receptors were taken from a woman between 55 and 75 years old with Graves' hyperthyroidism.

This clonotype was counted ten times or more. V is TRBV7-9 and J is TRBJ2-7; 10 bases agree with TRBD2. This CDR3 is 15 amino acids long. The V and J ends lost 1 base and 3 bases, in that order; junction bases with no gene match: 3. Germline V gene data show CDR1 as SEHNR and CDR2 as FQNEAQ (reference sequence). The CDR3 loop reads CASSLVASGSYEQYF. The DNA for the CDR3 is TGTGCCAGCAGCTTAGTTGCTAGCGGGAGCTACGAGCAGTACTTC. Full variable domain (remainder filled in from reference TRBV7-9 and TRBJ2-7): DTGVSQNPRHKITKRGQNVTFRCDPISEHNRLYWYRQTLGQGPEFLTYFQNEAQLEKSRLLSDRFSAERPKGSFSTLEIQRTEQGDSAMYLCASSLVASGSYEQYFGPGTRLTVT.

This clonotype was observed many times. The V call is TRBV20-1, the J call TRBJ2-1, with D possibly matching TRBD2 (6 bases). CDR3 length equals 18 residues. Germline lookup yields CDR1 DFQATT and CDR2 SNEGSKA (reference sequence). V was shortened by 3 bases and J by 1 base, with 22 bases between the two germline ends. In DNA, the CDR3 is TGCAGTGCTAGGGAGGGAGCGACTAGGTTCAAATCCTACAATGAGCAGTTCTTC. This gives the protein CSAREGATRFKSYNEQFF.

The rearrangement uses TRBV18 and TRBJ2-5, with no clear D. The CDR3 is made up of 15 amino acids. Trimming took 0 bases from V and 3 from J, leaving 11 bases between them. Germline V gene lookup returns CDR1 KGHSH and CDR2 LQKENI. The CDR3 protein is CASSPPTALKETQYF. CDR3 sequence (DNA): TGTGCCAGCTCACCACCAACAGCCCTCAAAGAGACCCAGTACTTC. The variable domain in full, completed from reference TRBV18 and TRBJ2-5, reads NAGVMQNPRHLVRRRGQEARLRCSPMKGHSHVYWYRQLPEEGLKFMVYLQKENIIDESGMPKERFSAEFPKEGPSILRIQQVVRGDSAAYFCASSPPTALKETQYFGPGTRLLVL.

There are many counts of this clonotype. The chain recombines TRBV11-2 with TRBJ2-2, with D tentatively TRBD1 (6 bases). The V end lost 3 bases, the J end lost 7 bases, and 21 bases lay between the germline ends. The CDR3 is made up of 17 amino acids. The germline V gene encodes CDR1 SGHAT and CDR2 FQNNGV. For the CDR3, the DNA is TGTGCCAGCAGCTTCCTGGGGGCCCCCGGAGTTGGCGGGGAGCTGTTTTTT. This encodes CASSFLGAPGVGGELFF.

This clonotype was recorded at least ten times. The genes are TRBV14 and TRBJ2-1; 14 bases agree with TRBD2. The trim removed 6 bases at V and 8 bases at J, leaving 6 bases unmatched. This CDR3 region has 15 residues. CDR1 and CDR2 from the germline V gene are SGHDN and FVKESK. The CDR3, as DNA: TGTGCCAGCAGAGGGACTAGCGGGAGCTTAGATGAGCAGTTCTTC. Protein product: CASRGTSGSLDEQFF.

Notes on this clonotype: This could be a read error, since a much larger clone is one nucleotide away. The rearrangement joins TRBV5-1 to TRBJ2-7; 8 nucleotides align to TRBD1. The CDR3 contains 14 residues. Germline V gives CDR1 SGHRS, CDR2 YFSETQ. V was pared by 3 bases and J by 4 bases, with 6 bases of the junction left unmatched. The CDR3 sequence is CASSSAGGVYEQYF. In DNA form, the CDR3 reads TGCGCCAGCAGCTCGGCAGGGGGCGTGTACGAGCAGTACTTC.

The chain carries TRBV18 and TRBJ2-2; 14 bases line up with TRBD2. J lost 1 base, V lost 3 bases, and 4 bases had no gene match. Germline CDR1 reads KGHSH; CDR2 reads LQKENI. The CDR3 totals 18 residues. Here the CDR3 reads CASSPGTSGGKNTGELFF. In nucleotides, the CDR3 is TGTGCCAGCTCACCGGGGACTAGCGGGGGAAAGAACACCGGGGAGCTGTTTTTT.

This clonotype came up a few times. The rearrangement links TRBV10-3 to TRBJ1-1; TRBD1 is a possible D gene (5 bases). Trimming stripped 6 bases from V and 6 bases from J, with 23 bases between. Germline V gene data show CDR1 as ENHRY and CDR2 as SYGVKD. The length of the CDR3 is 16 residues. CDR3 sequence (DNA): TGTGCCATCAGCGCGACGCCCCTCGCCACAGGCCCTGAAGCTTTCTTT. This encodes CAISATPLATGPEAFF.

This clonotype was observed once. The CDR3 reads CASSLGAFGGEQYF. The CDR3 nucleotides read TGCGCCAGCAGTCTTGGGGCCTTTGGGGGAGAGCAGTACTTC. The rearrangement uses TRBV5-1 and TRBJ2-7; tentatively, D is TRBD1 or TRBD2 (5 bases each). The V end lost 5 bases, the J end lost 7 bases, and 19 bases lay between the germline ends. The CDR3 is 14 residues long. The germline V gene has CDR1 SGHRS and CDR2 YFSETQ.

This clonotype was seen many times. The chain links TRBV6-1 to TRBJ2-1, with 10 bases that match TRBD2. Unmatched junction bases numbered 7, after V lost 2 bases and J lost 0 bases. Germline V gene sequence: CDR1 MNHNS, CDR2 SASEGT. The CDR3 contains 18 residues. In DNA form, the CDR3 reads TGTGCCAGCAGTGAAAGACTAGCGGGCTTCCCCTCCTACAATGAGCAGTTCTTC. This translates into CASSERLAGFPSYNEQFF.

V and J are TRBV3-1 and TRBJ1-2; D may be TRBD1 (5 bases). The V and J ends lost 3 bases and 8 bases respectively, with 19 bases between them. CDR1 is LGHDT, CDR2 YNNKEL, per germline (reference sequence). The CDR3 length is 15 residues. The CDR3 DNA reads as TGTGCCAGCAGCCACGTGGGACTCCCTTCGGGCGGCTACACCTTC. Protein product: CASSHVGLPSGGYTF.

This clonotype was seen many times. The J gene is TRBJ1-1, the V gene TRBV11-2, with D uncertain. Per the germline V gene, CDR1 is SGHAT and CDR2 is FQNNGV. Trimming removed 3 bases from V and 5 bases from J, with 7 bases in between. There are 12 residues in the CDR3. This chain's CDR3 is CASSFVRTEAFF. In DNA, the CDR3 is TGTGCCAGCAGCTTTGTACGAACTGAAGCTTTCTTT. The variable domain in full, completed from reference TRBV11-2 and TRBJ1-1, reads EAGVAQSPRYKIIEKRQSVAFWCNPISGHATLYWYQQILGQGPKLLIQFQNNGVVDDSQLPKDRFSAERLKGVDSTLKIQPAKLEDSAVYLCASSFVRTEAFFGQGTRLTVV.

This sequence joins TRBV5-1 and TRBJ1-2; D gene ambiguous. CDR3 size: 14 residues. Trimming cost V 4 bases and J 7 bases, with 17 bases left between them. The germline CDR1 and CDR2 sequences are SGHRS and YFSETQ. The CDR3 nucleotides read TGCGCCAGCAGCGAAATGTCGGGTATTGCTGGCTACACCTTC. Encoded protein: CASSEMSGIAGYTF.

The chain joins TRBV6-1 to TRBJ2-4, with TRBD2 as a possible D gene (7 bases). V was pared by 8 bases and J by 7 bases, with 15 bases between. Per germline, CDR1 MNHNS and CDR2 SASEGT. This CDR3 region has 13 residues. Here the CDR3 reads CASANGGPNIQYF. In nucleotides, the CDR3 is TGTGCCAGCGCAAACGGGGGGCCCAACATTCAGTACTTC.